Listed here is a single T cell receptor beta chain. Its antigen is currently unknown. It was with 60 Vbeta and 13 Jbeta primers that the PCR ran. Libraries were prepared by immunoSEQ multiplex PCR; TCRdb keeps only in-frame clonotypes and omits some of them. The sample gives about 110,000 clones, around 77% of which show up once; about 5% is in the top ten. The source of the sample is a study of cytomegalovirus exposure and HLA in healthy donors. The study, taken as a whole, reports: Later findings reportedly placed an Asian-associated ancestry cluster below the roughly 700-donor mean for N-insertions.

CDR1 is MDHEN and CDR2 is SYDVKM in the germline V gene. This CDR3 is built from 15 residues. J gave up 8 bases and V 7 bases, and 11 bases lay outside the gene matches. Specimen: PBMCs. The sequence was obtained from a woman in her twenties or thirties in good health and CMV-seropositive. The V call is TRBV28, the J call TRBJ1-4; the match to TRBD1 covers 9 bases. In DNA, the CDR3 is TGTGCCAGCAACCTACCGGGACAGGGATTCGAAAAACTGTTTTTT. Amino acids: CASNLPGQGFEKLFF. Using reference TRBV28 and TRBJ1-4 for the parts outside the CDR3, the full variable domain is DVKVTQSSRYLVKRTGEKVFLECVQDMDHENMFWYRQDPGLGLRLIYFSYDVKMKEKGDIPEGYSVSREKKERFSLILESASTNQTSMYLCASNLPGQGFEKLFFGSGTQLSVL.